The T cell receptor beta chain described here comes from a study of T-cell memory formation after mild COVID-19. Study-level background: Clustering of TCRs was largely donor specific.

Each CDR3 protein is one row after TCRdb ran MiXCR on the 5' RACE reads. This table has about 290,000 distinct CDR3 sequences, 15% to 20% appearing once. This clonotype came up many times. Germline lookup yields CDR1 MDHEN and CDR2 SYDVKM. V lost 3 bases and J 3 bases, leaving 9 bases between the germline ends. The CDR3 extends over 13 amino acids. The TCR sequence derives from a young man who had mild COVID-19 (a few samples of this study predate the infection). Cell type and time point are not known. The rearrangement joins TRBV28 to TRBJ2-7; no clear D gene. The source material was PBMCs or a T cell subset sorted from them (not recorded which). The CDR3: CASSFGQDYEQYV. Here the CDR3 DNA reads TGTGCCAGCAGTTTCGGCCAGGACTACGAGCAGTACGTC.